A selection of T cell receptor beta chains follows, all from one sample in a study of T cell repertoires in cytomegalovirus infection. From the reads, TCRdb called clonotypes with MiXCR, one entry per CDR3 protein. The sample has some 920,000 distinct CDR3 sequences, approximately 33% seen once; the top ten hold roughly 13%. Antigen specificity for these receptors is unknown. Specimen: cultured CD8+ T cells from PBMCs, collected from culture after CMV antigen stimulation. Source of these receptors: a human donor in good health (CMV status not recorded). Some clones in this sample may be carry-over from other donors' samples. Both conserved end residues are trimmed from each CDR3. The order of the fields is V gene, CDR3 protein.

TRBV9 ASSAGEGSTEAF
TRBV6-1 ASSARYGGNTDTQY
TRBV7-9 ASSLARYTGELF
TRBV6-1 ASSAPGDRVYEQY
TRBV5-4 ASTWGYEQF
TRBV15 ATSIGAEGETQY
TRBV20-1 SAREPSQETQY
TRBV7-9 ASSAGVIDTQY
TRBV10-1 ASSESMFGSFYGYT
TRBV13 ASSWDGTGNTEAF
TRBV4-1 ASSQEPRGRYNSPLH
TRBV27 ASSLWANYGYT
TRBV4-2 ASSQAVFRDRSGGYT
TRBV27 ASSFSGTPYEQY
TRBV7-3 ASSIRQVQETQY
TRBV28 ASSPTDRNEKLF
TRBV27 ASSKGLAGVYNEQF
TRBV19 ASSSPRGRRSNQPQH
TRBV27 ASTAGVNQPQH
TRBV12-3/TRBV12-4 ASAIGGGDTEAF
TRBV7-7 ASSHTSRGAQETQY
TRBV7-6 ASNLRIQGAYGGDTQY
TRBV13 ASSYTGGNTDTQY
TRBV7-6 ASRLEGLDDTEAF
TRBV6-1 ASSYETTGTEETQY
TRBV7-3 ASSFPQGRLVSNTGELF
TRBV6-6 ASSYSDRLVGGGEQF
TRBV19 ASSPRTGDSTEAF
TRBV7-2 ANSFWTGGSDTQY
TRBV7-6 ASSSNSGIPTNLYGYT
TRBV4-1 ASSPMTGDEQF
TRBV7-2 ASSLSDPGREKLF
TRBV6-2/TRBV6-3 ASAPRTSGIPGTQY
TRBV5-3 ASSPGFDNRRETQY
TRBV12-3/TRBV12-4 ASSTGLAGLEQF
TRBV27 ASSLSGGYSGNTIY
TRBV20-1 SARATLNTEAF
TRBV20-1 SASGQENTGELF
TRBV5-5 ASSPGQGSETQY
TRBV7-9 ASSSGGPGSNEQF
TRBV7-9 ASQPKISLLRDSGYASSGNTIY
TRBV9 ASSPRDEGRSPLH
TRBV5-4 ASSERTSYNEQF
TRBV13 ASSSQAVDTQY
TRBV6-2/TRBV6-3 ASSRDDWDTQY
TRBV7-9 ASPVTGRGTDTQY
TRBV27 ASSFTGGPINPNGYT
TRBV11-2 ASSLVSPGYPGNIIY